Below, 2 T cell receptor beta chains from the same sample are listed, as sequenced in a study of control samples from healthy donors and cancer patients (dated by TCRdb to 2019 to 2021). Library creation used the immunoSEQ multiplex PCR assay. This is the immuneACCESS table as TCRdb keeps it, with only in-frame sequences that have V and J called. A part of the clones is gone; compared with another copy, unresolved V genes explain less than half, and the rest is unexplained. A total of under 75,000 clones appear in this sample, 85% of them only once. Approximately 5% of the sample is taken by the ten largest. The sequenced sample consisted of blood. The receptors were gathered from a man between 40 and 49 years old in good health.

The chain combines TRBV4-3 with TRBJ1-2, with a tentative D call TRBD1 (6 bases). The V end was cut by 4 bases, the J end by 6 bases, with 21 bases between. The CDR3 has 16 residues. Germline V CDR1 and CDR2: LGHNA, YSLEER. DNA for the CDR3: TGCGCCAGCAGCCCGCGACAGGCAAATCCGGTGGATGGCTACACCTTC. Its protein product is CASSPRQANPVDGYTF.

CDR3: CAGQGNTEAFF. The CDR3 nucleotides are TGTGCCGGACAGGGGAACACTGAAGCTTTCTTT. The chain has TRBV30 and TRBJ1-1, with 8 bases identical to TRBD1. V gave up 8 bases and J gave up 1 base; unmatched junction bases: 0. CDR3 length equals 11 residues. CDR1 and CDR2 (germline): GTSNPN, SVGIG (reference sequence).